Presented here are 26 T cell receptor beta chains from one specimen sequenced in a study of early T cells in non-severe SARS-CoV-2 infection. TCRdb independently ran MiXCR on the 5' RACE reads; one entry per CDR3 protein. The sample records under 60,000 distinct CDR3 sequences, around 9.3% being singletons. Sequences were derived from whole blood, sampled at baseline. The origin of the receptors is an adult who was a healthcare worker with PCR-confirmed SARS-CoV-2 infection or an uninfected control (not recorded which).

This clonotype was counted between two and nine times. This chain uses TRBV28 with TRBJ2-3, with D perhaps assigned TRBD1 or TRBD2 (5 bases each). Trimming removed 7 bases from V and 9 bases from J, with 23 bases in between. The V gene's germline CDR1 is MDHEN and CDR2 SYDVKM. CDR3 length: 15 amino acids. CDR3 sequence reads: CASTFTRPPGDTQYF. The DNA for the CDR3 is TGTGCCAGCACCTTTACCCGCCCCCCCGGGGACACGCAGTATTTT.

This clonotype was observed many times. The chain carries TRBV6-6 and TRBJ2-3; no clear D gene. This CDR3 region has 13 residues. Trimming pared 6 bases from V and 0 bases from J, leaving 7 bases between. The V gene's germline CDR1 is MNHNY and CDR2 SVGAGI (reference sequence). DNA for the CDR3: TGTGCCAGCAGCCATCACAGCACAGATACGCAGTATTTT. Translated, it gives CASSHHSTDTQYF.

This clonotype was detected only a few times. V gene TRBV7-6 combines with J gene TRBJ2-1, with TRBD2 matching 8 bases. With V trimmed by 5 bases and J by 7 bases, 13 bases remained unmatched. The CDR3 runs to 16 residues. Looked up from germline, CDR1 is SGHVS and CDR2 is FNYEAQ. Written as DNA, the CDR3 is TGTGCCAGCAGCCCCCATGGGAGCGGGGGCGAGAATGAGCAGTTCTTC. Translating it yields CASSPHGSGGENEQFF.

This clonotype showed up just a few times. The chain employs TRBV7-8 and TRBJ1-6; D gene uncertain. The CDR3 length is 16 residues. Germline lookup yields CDR1 SGHVS and CDR2 FQNEAQ. V was cut by 5 bases and J by 10 bases, with 21 bases left in between. The CDR3 reads CASSGRRRPGWSPLHF. Here the CDR3 DNA reads TGTGCCAGCAGCGGGCGACGTCGGCCTGGATGGTCACCCCTCCACTTT.

The V and J genes are TRBV10-3 and TRBJ1-5; the D is unclear. V lost 4 bases and J lost 3, with 10 bases in between. The CDR3 contains 14 residues. Per the germline V gene, CDR1 is ENHRY and CDR2 is SYGVKD. CDR3 nucleotides: TGTGCCATCAGTGGCGCGGGAGCCAATCAGCCCCAGCATTTT. Protein: CAISGAGANQPQHF.

The chain combines TRBV5-1 with TRBJ2-7, with 7 bases identical to TRBD2. The V and J ends lost 4 bases and 2 bases, in that order; junction bases with no gene match: 3. Germline loops: CDR1 SGHRS, CDR2 YFSETQ. The CDR3 runs 13 residues. DNA for the CDR3: TGCGCCAGCAGCGCTAGCGGTCCCTACGAGCAGTACTTC. Protein sequence: CASSASGPYEQYF. Based on the CDR3 plus reference TRBV5-1 and TRBJ2-7, the full variable domain is KAGVTQTPRYLIKTRGQQVTLSCSPISGHRSVSWYQQTPGQGLQFLFEYFSETQRNKGNFPGRFSGRQFSNSRSEMNVSTLELGDSALYLCASSASGPYEQYFGPGTRLTVT.

The CDR3 loop reads CASSQGYTEAFF. The CDR3 nucleotides are TGCGCCAGCAGCCAAGGGTACACTGAAGCTTTCTTT. The V call is TRBV4-1, the J call TRBJ1-1; D remains ambiguous. The germline CDR1 and CDR2 sequences are MGHRA and YSYEKL. Trimming removed 1 base at V and 3 bases at J, with 3 bases between. The CDR3 has 12 residues.

The J gene is TRBJ2-1, the V gene TRBV16; D is unresolved. The V end was cut by 6 bases, the J end by 9 bases, with 15 bases between. This CDR3 has 13 amino acids. Germline V gene data show CDR1 as KGHSY and CDR2 as FQNENV. CDR3 coding DNA: TGTGCCAGCAGTCCTCCTTCTGACGGTGAGCAGTTCTTC. It encodes CASSPPSDGEQFF. Using reference TRBV16 and TRBJ2-1 for the parts outside the CDR3, the full variable domain is GEEVAQTPKHLVRGEGQKAKLYCAPIKGHSYVFWYQQVLKNEFKFLISFQNENVFDETGMPKERFSAKCLPNSPCSLEIQATKLEDSAVYFCASSPPSDGEQFFGPGTRLTVL.

The chain recombines TRBV12-3 or TRBV12-4 with TRBJ2-3, with TRBD2 identical over 8 bases. The CDR3 runs 16 residues. V was clipped by 5 bases and J by 0 bases; unmatched bases: 7. The CDR3 region is CASSPRGGPSTDTQYF. The CDR3 DNA reads TGTGCCAGCAGTCCCCGGGGGGGTCCAAGCACAGATACGCAGTATTTT.

This chain links TRBV12-3 or TRBV12-4 with TRBJ1-1; TRBD1 is a possible D gene (6 bases). CDR3 length equals 14 residues. The V and J ends lost 6 bases and 1 base respectively, with 12 bases between them. CDR3 DNA sequence: TGTGCCAGCAGGACAGGTAACGGGAACACTGAAGCTTTCTTT. Translated: CASRTGNGNTEAFF.

This clonotype has a handful of counts. V gene TRBV5-8 combines with J gene TRBJ2-3; TRBD2 matches 13 bases. V lost 3 bases to trimming and J lost 5 bases; unmatched junction nucleotides: 6. The CDR3 sequence is 16 residues long. Germline V gene lookup returns CDR1 SGHTS and CDR2 YDEGEE. CDR3 in DNA: TGTGCCAGCAGCTCGGGGGGACTAGCGGGACGAGATACGCAGTATTTT. Translation gives CASSSGGLAGRDTQYF.

The rearrangement uses TRBV4-1 and TRBJ2-5; 8 nucleotides match TRBD2. V lost 1 base, J lost 9 bases, and 1 base stayed unmatched. The CDR3 contains 12 residues. Germline CDR1 is MGHRA and CDR2 is YSYEKL. The CDR3 is CASSQAGGPQYF. The CDR3 bases are TGCGCCAGCAGCCAAGCGGGAGGGCCCCAGTACTTC.

This sequence joins TRBV7-9 and TRBJ1-6; no firm D call. CDR3 length: 13 amino acids. CDR1 is SEHNR and CDR2 is FQNEAQ in the germline V gene (reference sequence). The V gene lost 5 bases and the J gene lost 7 bases, with 9 bases spanning the gap. The CDR3 loop reads CASSAPRNSPLHF. DNA for the CDR3: TGTGCCAGCAGCGCTCCGAGGAATTCACCCCTCCACTTT.

The sample holds a few counts of this clonotype. This sequence joins TRBV10-3 and TRBJ2-5; D is unclear. Trimming shortened V by 5 bases and J by 1 base, and 8 bases separated the two germline ends. The CDR3 has 13 residues. Germline CDR1 is ENHRY and CDR2 is SYGVKD. CDR3 amino acids: CAISKTLQETQYF. The CDR3 bases are TGTGCCATCAGTAAGACACTCCAAGAGACCCAGTACTTC.

Many counts were recorded for this clonotype. V and J are TRBV7-9 and TRBJ2-3, with 10 bases lining up with TRBD2. Germline V gives CDR1 SEHNR, CDR2 FQNEAQ (reference sequence). V shed 3 bases and J 0 bases; nucleotides not matched to a gene: 3. This CDR3 comprises 16 residues. CDR3 protein: CASSFTSGDSTDTQYF. CDR3 bases: TGTGCCAGCAGCTTTACTAGCGGGGATAGCACAGATACGCAGTATTTT.

J is TRBJ2-7 and V is TRBV7-9; no firm D call. This CDR3 region has 13 residues. Trimming removed 5 bases from V and 0 bases from J, with 8 bases in between. Per germline, CDR1 SEHNR and CDR2 FQNEAQ (reference sequence). The CDR3 nucleotides read TGTGCCAGCAGCCCCTCGAGCTCCTACGAGCAGTACTTC. Translated: CASSPSSSYEQYF.

V and J are TRBV12-3 or TRBV12-4 and TRBJ1-5; maybe TRBD1 (5 bases). Trimming cost V 6 bases and J 3 bases, with 12 bases left between them. This CDR3 is built from 14 residues. CDR3 residues: CASSRVRDNQPQHF. CDR3 DNA sequence: TGTGCCAGCAGCAGAGTCAGGGACAATCAGCCCCAGCATTTT.

This clonotype was picked up a small number of times. J is TRBJ1-2 and V is TRBV4-1; D not resolved. The germline CDR1 and CDR2 sequences are MGHRA and YSYEKL. This CDR3 comprises 12 residues. V lost 6 bases and J lost 6, with 11 bases in between. The CDR3: CASSREGDGYTF. The CDR3 DNA follows: TGCGCCAGCAGTCGTGAGGGAGATGGCTACACCTTC.

This clonotype has only a few counts. The rearrangement joins TRBV11-1 to TRBJ2-3; tentative D call: TRBD2 (5 bases). This CDR3 contains 15 residues. Germline V CDR1 and CDR2: SGHAT, FQDESV (reference sequence). V was clipped by 7 bases and J by 2 bases, with 16 bases between them. CDR3 residues: CASTLDAAVTDTQYF. The DNA for the CDR3 is TGTGCCAGCACCCTGGACGCAGCGGTCACAGATACGCAGTATTTT.

The table lists this clonotype with a few counts. The V and J genes are TRBV20-1 and TRBJ2-3; no clear D gene. This CDR3 spans 12 amino acids. Germline-derived CDR1 and CDR2 are DFQATT and SNEGSKA (reference sequence). The V gene lost 3 bases and the J gene lost 11 bases, with 15 bases spanning the gap. The CDR3 reads CSARDGPLKQYF. In nucleotides, the CDR3 is TGCAGTGCTAGGGATGGACCACTAAAGCAGTATTTT.

This clonotype was seen only a few times. This sequence joins TRBV6-5 and TRBJ2-3; D could derive from TRBD1 or TRBD2 (5 bases each). Trimming shortened V by 2 bases and J by 0 bases, and 12 bases separated the two germline ends. The CDR3 covers 16 residues. Germline CDR1 MNHEY, CDR2 SVGAGI. The CDR3 reads CASSYHSGASTDTQYF. CDR3 bases: TGTGCCAGCAGTTACCACTCCGGGGCTAGCACAGATACGCAGTATTTT.

This clonotype was observed a handful of times. This chain uses TRBV4-2 with TRBJ2-7, with D perhaps matching TRBD2 (5 bases). This CDR3 has 14 amino acids. Trimming left V 4 bases short and J 0 bases short, with 10 bases between. Germline V gene lookup returns CDR1 LGHNA and CDR2 YNFKEQ. The CDR3 is CASSLEEDSYEQYF. The CDR3 nucleotides read TGTGCCAGCAGCCTAGAGGAGGACTCCTACGAGCAGTACTTC.

J is TRBJ2-7 and V is TRBV29-1; TRBD2 matches at 7 bases. Trimming took 5 bases from V and 4 from J; bases not matched to a gene: 17. Germline CDR1 reads SQVTM; CDR2 reads ANQGSEA. This CDR3 spans 16 amino acids. As DNA, the CDR3 is TGCAGCGTTAGCCTCCTAAGTGGGAGGGCCTCTTACGAGCAGTACTTC. Amino acids: CSVSLLSGRASYEQYF.

The CDR3, as DNA: TGTGCCAGCAGTACCGGGCGGGAGCAGTACTTC. Its protein product is CASSTGREQYF. The chain links TRBV12-3 or TRBV12-4 to TRBJ2-7; no clear D gene. There are 11 residues in the CDR3. Trimming removed 5 bases at V and 7 bases at J, with 9 bases between.

The chain links TRBV9 to TRBJ2-1, with 10 bases identical to TRBD2. The CDR3 has 15 residues. Per the germline V gene, CDR1 is SGDLS and CDR2 is YYNGEE. V shed 4 bases and J 1 base; nucleotides not matched to a gene: 2. The CDR3 sequence: CASSPSGSSYNEQFF. CDR3 sequence (DNA): TGTGCCAGCAGCCCTAGCGGGAGTTCCTACAATGAGCAGTTCTTC.

In its sample, this clonotype was seen a few times. The chain employs TRBV2 and TRBJ2-7; D is unclear. Trimming pared 3 bases from V and 6 bases from J, leaving 15 bases between. The CDR3 runs to 14 residues. From germline, CDR1 is SNHLY and CDR2 FYNNEI. The CDR3 bases are TGTGCCAGCAGTGATGGTAGTCTTTTTCTCGAGCAGTACTTC. Translation: CASSDGSLFLEQYF.